Shown below are 9 T cell receptor beta chains from a single sample sequenced in a study of CD8 T cells in ankylosing spondylitis. TCRdb fed the 5' RACE reads into MiXCR, producing one record per CDR3 protein. The table lists some 37,000 distinct CDR3 sequences, 10% to 15% of them singletons. Specimen: synovial fluid, either unsorted or a sorted T cell fraction (not recorded which). Receptor source: a male donor with ankylosing spondylitis.

This clonotype was recorded at least ten times. The genes are TRBV5-1 and TRBJ2-2; D is possibly TRBD1 (6 bases). V gave up 4 bases and J gave up 5 bases, with 9 bases separating them. The CDR3 covers 13 residues. Germline V lookup: CDR1 SGHRS, CDR2 YFSETQ. CDR3 sequence (DNA): TGCGCCAGCAGCAGGACAGCGACCGGGGAGCTGTTTTTT. It encodes CASSRTATGELFF.

This clonotype was seen at least ten times. The chain combines TRBV5-1 with TRBJ1-6; D is uncertain. With 8 bases removed from V and 0 bases from J, the gap between germline ends came to 6 bases. Per germline, CDR1 SGHRS and CDR2 YFSETQ. The CDR3 is made up of 13 amino acids. CDR3 protein: CASTSSYNSPLHF. The CDR3 nucleotides are TGCGCCAGTACAAGCTCCTATAATTCACCCCTCCACTTT. The full variable domain, its missing parts supplied by reference TRBV5-1 and TRBJ1-6, is KAGVTQTPRYLIKTRGQQVTLSCSPISGHRSVSWYQQTPGQGLQFLFEYFSETQRNKGNFPGRFSGRQFSNSRSEMNVSTLELGDSALYLCASTSSYNSPLHFGNGTRLTVT.

This clonotype occurred a few times. Relative to the germline gene, one junction end is altered; a read error may explain this. This sequence joins TRBV6-5 and TRBJ1-2; D is uncertain. The CDR3 loop spans 14 amino acids. Germline V lookup: CDR1 MNHEY, CDR2 SVGAGI. CDR3 residues: CASSYSGYPYGYTF. The CDR3 DNA follows: TGTGCCAGCAGCTACTCGGGGTACCCTTATGGCTACACCTTC.

This CDR3 is CSARPYPPYFNEQFF. CDR3 DNA: TGCAGTGCCAGGCCGTACCCCCCCTACTTCAATGAGCAGTTCTTC. The chain joins TRBV20-1 to TRBJ2-1; D gene ambiguous. Germline assignment: CDR1 DFQATT and CDR2 SNEGSKA (reference sequence). Trimming stripped 6 bases from V and 6 bases from J, with 21 bases between. The CDR3 consists of 15 residues.

V gene TRBV6-5 combines with J gene TRBJ2-3, with D possibly matching TRBD1 (6 bases). Germline V gene data show CDR1 as MNHEY and CDR2 as SVGAGI. CDR3 length: 16 amino acids. V was shortened by 0 bases and J by 3 bases, with 13 bases between the two germline ends. CDR3 sequence reads: CASSYSGQNQTDTQYF. The CDR3 DNA sequence: TGTGCCAGCAGTTACTCTGGACAGAATCAAACAGATACGCAGTATTTT.

This clonotype was recorded at least ten times. CDR3 DNA sequence: TGTGCCAGCAGCCAAGTACTAGCGGGGGGTAACTACGAGCAGTACTTC. It translates to CASSQVLAGGNYEQYF. The chain joins TRBV4-2 to TRBJ2-7; 12 bases line up with TRBD2. Germline values: CDR1 LGHNA, CDR2 YNFKEQ. V lost 1 base and J lost 3; bases outside the gene matches: 4. The CDR3 is 16 residues long.

The table lists this clonotype with many counts. The CDR3 nucleotides read TGTGCCAGCAGCGCTGGACTCGCTGACGACAATGAGCAGTTCTTC. This translates into CASSAGLADDNEQFF. This sequence joins TRBV9 and TRBJ2-1; possibly TRBD2 for D (5 bases). Between the trimmed V and J ends, which lost 3 bases and 5 bases, there was a span of 15 bases. Per germline, CDR1 SGDLS and CDR2 YYNGEE. This CDR3 spans 15 amino acids.

This clonotype ranks as hyperexpanded. The J gene is TRBJ1-6, the V gene TRBV5-1, with a possible D match to TRBD1 (5 bases). Germline V CDR1 and CDR2: SGHRS, YFSETQ. The CDR3 spans 13 residues. V shed 5 bases and J shed 7 bases, with 10 bases lying between them. CDR3 in DNA: TGCGCCAGCAGGGGTGACAGAAATTCACCCCTCCACTTT. It codes for CASRGDRNSPLHF.

The chain links TRBV4-1 to TRBJ1-2, with no clear D. This CDR3 region has 15 residues. CDR1 is MGHRA and CDR2 is YSYEKL in the germline V gene. Trimming pared 6 bases from V and 2 bases from J, leaving 16 bases between. CDR3 in amino acids: CASRKELSLNYGYTF. The CDR3 DNA is TGCGCCAGCAGAAAAGAACTCTCCTTGAACTATGGCTACACCTTC.